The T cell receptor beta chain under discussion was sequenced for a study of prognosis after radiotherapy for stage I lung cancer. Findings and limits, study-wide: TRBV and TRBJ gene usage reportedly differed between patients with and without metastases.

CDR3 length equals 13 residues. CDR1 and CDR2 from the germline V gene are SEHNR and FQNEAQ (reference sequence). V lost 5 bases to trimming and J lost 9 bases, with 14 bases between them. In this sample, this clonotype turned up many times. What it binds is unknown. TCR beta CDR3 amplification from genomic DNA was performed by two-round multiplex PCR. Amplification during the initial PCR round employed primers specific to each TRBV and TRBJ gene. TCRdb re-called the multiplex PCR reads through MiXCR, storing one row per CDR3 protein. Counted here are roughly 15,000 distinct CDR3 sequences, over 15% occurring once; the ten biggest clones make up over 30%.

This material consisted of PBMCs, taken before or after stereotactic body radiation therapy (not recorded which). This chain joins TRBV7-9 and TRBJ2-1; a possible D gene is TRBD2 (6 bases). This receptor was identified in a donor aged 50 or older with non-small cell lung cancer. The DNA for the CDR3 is TGTGCCAGCAGCCCCCGTAGCGGAGCTGAGCAGTTCTTC. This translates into CASSPRSGAEQFF.